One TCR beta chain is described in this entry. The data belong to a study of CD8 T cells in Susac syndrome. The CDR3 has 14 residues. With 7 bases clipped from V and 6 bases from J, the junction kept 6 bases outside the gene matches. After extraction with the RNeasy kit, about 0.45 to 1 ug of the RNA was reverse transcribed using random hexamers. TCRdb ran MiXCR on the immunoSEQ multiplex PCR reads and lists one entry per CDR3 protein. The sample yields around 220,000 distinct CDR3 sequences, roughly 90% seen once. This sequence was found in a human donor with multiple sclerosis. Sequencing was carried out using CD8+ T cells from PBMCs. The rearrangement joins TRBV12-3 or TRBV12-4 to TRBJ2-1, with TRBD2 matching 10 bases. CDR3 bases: TGTGCCAGCACCCTTGGGACTAGCGCCAATGAGCAGTTCTTC. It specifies CASTLGTSANEQFF.